Here is one T cell receptor (beta chain) with its context. Its antigen is as yet unknown. The data derive from a study of shared clonotypes between healthy human individuals. Study-wide context: Per donor, three plates held CD4 naive cells, three held CD4 memory, two held CD8 naive and one held CD8 memory. Study findings and constraints: The naive CD4 repertoires of a handful of donors were compared, and approximately 5.3% of clonotypes were shared. Represented diversity, genetic and exposure-history alike, was limited by few donors.

Libraries were prepared by immunoSEQ multiplex PCR; TCRdb keeps only in-frame clonotypes and omits some of them. The table records roughly 2,000,000 clones, about 94% of them present only once. The CDR3 loop spans 15 amino acids. Germline trimming cut 4 bases from V and 7 bases from J; bases unmatched to any gene: 5. Germline-derived CDR1 and CDR2 are SEHNR and FQNEAQ (reference sequence). Naive CD8 cells lacked CD45RO, underwent positive selection for CCR7 and left out terminally differentiated effector memory CD45RA+ cells. This chain links TRBV7-9 with TRBJ1-6, with 9 bases fitting TRBD1. The sequencing input was naive CD8+ T cells sorted from blood. The sequence derives from a man between 18 and 29 years old in good health. In DNA, the CDR3 is TGTGCCAGCAGCTCCCGGGACAGGGTAAATTCACCCCTCCACTTT. It translates to CASSSRDRVNSPLHF.